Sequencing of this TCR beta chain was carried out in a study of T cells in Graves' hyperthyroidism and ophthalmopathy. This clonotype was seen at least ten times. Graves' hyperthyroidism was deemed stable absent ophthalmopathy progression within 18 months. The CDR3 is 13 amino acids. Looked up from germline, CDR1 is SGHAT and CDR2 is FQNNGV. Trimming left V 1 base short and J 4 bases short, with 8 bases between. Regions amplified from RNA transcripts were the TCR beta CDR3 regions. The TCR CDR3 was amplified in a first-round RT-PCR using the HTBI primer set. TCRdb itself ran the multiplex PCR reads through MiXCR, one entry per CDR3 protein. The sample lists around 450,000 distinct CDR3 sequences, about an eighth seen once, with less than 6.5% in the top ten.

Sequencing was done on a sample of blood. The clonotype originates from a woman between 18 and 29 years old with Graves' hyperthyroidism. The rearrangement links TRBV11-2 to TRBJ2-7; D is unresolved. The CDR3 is CASSLGARYEQYF. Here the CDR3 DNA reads TGTGCCAGCAGCTTAGGGGCACGTTACGAGCAGTACTTC.